This TCR beta chain derives from a study of shared clonotypes between healthy human individuals. The table came from immunoSEQ multiplex PCR; TCRdb's copy has only in-frame clones and leaves some out. The profile shows around 1,100,000 clones, approximately 80% of them singletons. This clone has a single count. The CDR3 loop spans 15 amino acids. Germline V lookup: CDR1 MNHEY, CDR2 SVGAGI. V was trimmed by 6 bases and J by 5 bases, leaving 18 bases between them. The sequence derives from a man aged 18-30 years in good health. Some clones in this sample may be carry-over from other donors' samples. The specimen sequenced was memory CD4+ T cells from PBMCs. Noted subset: CD45RA-negative fraction. V usage is TRBV6-5 and J usage is TRBJ2-3, with D possibly being TRBD2 (5 bases). The DNA of the CDR3 is TGTGCCAGCAGCAGGACCCGCACGGGGAAAGATACGCAGTATTTT. Amino acids: CASSRTRTGKDTQYF.